This T cell receptor beta chain was documented in a study of PD-1 blockade in classical Hodgkin lymphoma. Relapse after autologous stem cell transplantation occurred in every patient, and brentuximab vedotin exposure varied. Reported best responses ranged across complete response, partial response or progressive disease. Study results and limitations: The causes of the repertoire differences, possibly disease activity or prior therapy, remain undefined.

The V and J ends lost 2 bases and 0 bases respectively, with 14 bases between them. Germline V gives CDR1 SGHVS, CDR2 FQNEAQ. The CDR3 covers 16 residues. Sequencing used immunoSEQ multiplex PCR; TCRdb keeps in-frame clones, though not all of them. Here the sample spans 15,000 or so clones, roughly 69% being singletons. By share of the sample, this clone is medium-sized. Its specificity is unknown. The material sequenced was peripheral blood mononuclear cells (PBMCs), taken at baseline. The V gene is TRBV7-8, the J gene TRBJ2-7, with unresolved D. The TCR originated in a human donor with classical Hodgkin lymphoma. CDR3 sequence: CASSLPIGMSSYEQYF. CDR3 sequence (DNA): TGTGCCAGCAGCTTACCGATTGGGATGAGCTCCTACGAGCAGTACTTC.